The 9 T cell receptor beta chains presented below share a single source sample, sequenced in a study of immune evolution from preneoplasia to lung adenocarcinoma. Generated by immunoSEQ multiplex PCR, the TCRdb table keeps only in-frame clones and is missing some. The sample carries 10,000 or so clones, around 79% recorded once. Sequencing was performed on FFPE minimally invasive lung adenocarcinoma tissue. These receptors were obtained from a donor of 70 years or more with lung adenocarcinoma.

V gene TRBV28 combines with J gene TRBJ2-3; 7 nucleotides agree with TRBD2. The CDR3 is 17 residues long. Germline V CDR1 and CDR2: MDHEN, SYDVKM. V shed 3 bases, J shed 4 bases, and the junction held 13 bases outside the gene matches. CDR3 nucleotide sequence: TGTGCCAGCAGTTTGGTATTGGGCGGGAGCAGCGCAGATACGCAGTATTTT. It specifies CASSLVLGGSSADTQYF.

This clone was seen just once. The rearrangement uses TRBV2 and TRBJ2-7, with D perhaps matching TRBD1 or TRBD2 (5 bases each). This CDR3 is built from 13 residues. Trimming pared 5 bases from V and 6 bases from J, leaving 14 bases between. Germline assignment: CDR1 SNHLY and CDR2 FYNNEI. The CDR3 loop reads CASSPGRLSEQYF. Written as DNA, the CDR3 is TGTGCCAGCAGTCCGGGACGGCTATCCGAGCAGTACTTC.

In its sample, this clone was seen a few times. The CDR3 sequence: CASRYTGTPYEQYF. The CDR3 DNA reads as TGTGCCAGCAGATACACAGGTACTCCCTACGAGCAGTACTTC. This rearrangement joins TRBV27 to TRBJ2-7; a possible D gene is TRBD1 (5 bases). Germline values: CDR1 MNHEY, CDR2 SMNVEV (reference sequence). V was clipped by 6 bases and J by 2 bases, with 14 bases between them. This CDR3 is 14 amino acids long.

The CDR3 reads CASSTNLAPPYNEQFF. The CDR3 DNA is TGTGCCAGTAGTACCAATCTAGCGCCGCCCTACAATGAGCAGTTCTTC. This chain joins TRBV19 and TRBJ2-1, with D maybe TRBD2 (6 bases). The CDR3 contains 16 residues. The germline gives CDR1 LNHDA, CDR2 SQIVND (reference sequence). V lost 4 bases and J lost 2, with 15 bases in between.

This chain uses TRBV11-2 with TRBJ2-1, with 14 bases identical to TRBD2. The germline CDR1 and CDR2 sequences are SGHAT and FQNNGV. J lost 8 bases, V lost 1 base, and 4 bases had no gene match. This CDR3 is 16 amino acids long. In nucleotides, the CDR3 is TGTGCCAGCAGCTTAGGACTAGCGGGAGGGGTAGATGAGCAGTTCTTC. Its protein is CASSLGLAGGVDEQFF.

The rearrangement joins TRBV10-2 to TRBJ2-2; 12 positions match TRBD2. Germline-derived CDR1 and CDR2 are WSHSY and SAAADI. V gave up 7 bases and J gave up 4 bases; unmatched junction bases: 7. This CDR3 has 16 residues. The CDR3 region has the DNA TGCGCCAGCAAGGCTAGCGGGAGGGCCGGCACCGGGGAGCTGTTTTTT. Protein sequence: CASKASGRAGTGELFF.

The sample holds a few counts of this clone. The V call is TRBV13, the J call TRBJ2-4, with TRBD2 as a possible D gene (5 bases). CDR3 length equals 15 residues. Germline V gene data show CDR1 as PRHDT and CDR2 as FYEKMQ (reference sequence). The germline V and J ends were trimmed by 2 bases and 3 bases, with 11 bases remaining between them. The CDR3 protein is CASSLRGSDKNIQYF. CDR3 DNA: TGTGCCAGCAGCTTACGAGGGTCAGACAAAAACATTCAGTACTTC.

The chain links TRBV7-2 to TRBJ2-3; 10 bases line up with TRBD2. This CDR3 comprises 15 residues. With V trimmed by 3 bases and J by 7 bases, 7 bases remained unmatched. Germline values: CDR1 SGHTA, CDR2 FQGNSA. The CDR3 DNA reads as TGTGCCAGCAGCTTGTCTCTAGCGGGAGTCCATACGCAGTATTTT. This translates into CASSLSLAGVHTQYF.

The rearrangement joins TRBV10-1 to TRBJ2-7; 9 bases are shared with TRBD2. With V trimmed by 3 bases and J by 6 bases, 3 bases remained unmatched. This CDR3 contains 13 residues. Germline CDR1 WNHNN, CDR2 SYGVQD (reference sequence). The CDR3 DNA reads TGCGCCAGCAGTGAAGGACTAGCGTCCGAGCAGTACTTC. Translated: CASSEGLASEQYF.